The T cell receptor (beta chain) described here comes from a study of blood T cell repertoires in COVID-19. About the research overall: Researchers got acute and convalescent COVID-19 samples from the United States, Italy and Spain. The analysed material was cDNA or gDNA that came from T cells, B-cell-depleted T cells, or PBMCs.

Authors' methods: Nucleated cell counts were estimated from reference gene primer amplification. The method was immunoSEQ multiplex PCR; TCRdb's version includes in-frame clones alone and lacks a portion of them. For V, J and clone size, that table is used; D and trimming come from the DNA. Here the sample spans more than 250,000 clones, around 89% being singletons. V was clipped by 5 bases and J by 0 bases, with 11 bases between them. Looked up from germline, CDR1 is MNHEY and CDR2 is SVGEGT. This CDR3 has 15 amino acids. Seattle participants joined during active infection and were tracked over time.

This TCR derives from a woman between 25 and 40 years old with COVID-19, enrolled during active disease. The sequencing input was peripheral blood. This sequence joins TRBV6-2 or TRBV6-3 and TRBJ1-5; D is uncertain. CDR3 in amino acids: CASSLTDDSNQPQHF. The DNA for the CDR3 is TGTGCCAGCAGTCTTACAGATGATAGCAATCAGCCCCAGCATTTT.